Below, 18 T cell receptor beta chains from the same sample are listed, as sequenced in a study of beta chain features in type 1 diabetes. General study findings and limits: Shorter TCRB CDR3s, moderately but significantly so, marked every one of the four CD4+ subsets in Type 1 diabetes patients.

What these receptors recognize is not known. The isolated RNA, all of it, was reverse transcribed, so expressed TCRB transcripts were what got sequenced. Clones were read by immunoSEQ multiplex PCR, and TCRdb kept only the in-frame ones, dropping some. The table has 150,000 to 190,000 clones, approximately 10% seen once. Sequencing input: central memory CD4+ T cells from blood. The receptor set was obtained from a young man with type 1 diabetes.

The chain uses TRBV18 and TRBJ1-1; D is unclear. Deletions cut 2 bases from V and 1 base from J, with 11 bases between. Germline CDR1 is KGHSH and CDR2 is LQKENI. The CDR3 consists of 15 residues. Here the CDR3 reads CASSPFGGGNTEAFF. The CDR3 region has the DNA TGTGCCAGCTCACCATTCGGTGGAGGGAACACTGAAGCTTTCTTT. Combining the CDR3 with reference TRBV18 and TRBJ1-1 gives the whole variable domain NAGVMQNPRHLVRRRGQEARLRCSPMKGHSHVYWYRQLPEEGLKFMVYLQKENIIDESGMPKERFSAEFPKEGPSILRIQQVVRGDSAAYFCASSPFGGGNTEAFFGQGTRLTVV.

There are a few counts of this clone. The chain has TRBV9 and TRBJ2-2; D is unclear. Germline V gives CDR1 SGDLS, CDR2 YYNGEE. The CDR3 sequence is 14 residues long. Trimming took 1 base from V and 1 from J, leaving 5 bases between them. The DNA of the CDR3 is TGTGCCAGCAGCGTAAACGGGAACACCGGGGAGCTGTTTTTT. As protein: CASSVNGNTGELFF.

This chain connects TRBV25-1 to TRBJ2-7; 7 bases align to TRBD1. J lost 5 bases, V lost 3 bases, and 16 bases had no gene match. CDR1 is MGHDK and CDR2 is SYGVNS in the germline V gene. CDR3 length: 17 amino acids. The CDR3 DNA follows: TGTGCCAGCAGTGACCCTACGGGCCCAGGGGGTAACCACGAGCAGTACTTC. It codes for CASSDPTGPGGNHEQYF.

The chain uses TRBV25-1 and TRBJ1-1; TRBD1 agrees at 9 bases. Germline V CDR1 and CDR2: MGHDK, SYGVNS. The CDR3 is made up of 15 amino acids. V shed 6 bases and J 7 bases; nucleotides not matched to a gene: 12. CDR3: CASRSGTGWISEAFF. The CDR3 DNA reads TGTGCCAGCAGATCCGGGACAGGGTGGATCAGTGAAGCTTTCTTT.

This clone appeared a few times. J is TRBJ2-3 and V is TRBV2; 9 nucleotides align to TRBD1. V lost 8 bases and J lost 2; bases outside the gene matches: 2. Germline loops: CDR1 SNHLY, CDR2 FYNNEI. The CDR3 extends over 13 amino acids. Here the CDR3 reads CASGDRATDTQYF. CDR3 bases: TGTGCCAGCGGGGACAGGGCCACAGATACGCAGTATTTT.

This clone came up a few times. This sequence joins TRBV28 and TRBJ2-7; maybe TRBD1 (6 bases). The V gene's germline CDR1 is MDHEN and CDR2 SYDVKM. The CDR3 runs to 14 residues. Trimming took 5 bases from V and 0 from J, leaving 11 bases between them. The CDR3 nucleotides are TGTGCCAGCAGTCCCCCCAGGGGCTCCTACGAGCAGTACTTC. Protein sequence: CASSPPRGSYEQYF.

This chain uses TRBV4-1 with TRBJ1-1, with D tentatively TRBD1 (6 bases). V lost 7 bases, J lost 0 bases, and 15 bases lay in between. Germline values: CDR1 MGHRA, CDR2 YSYEKL. The length of the CDR3 is 15 residues. The CDR3 protein is CASTHRGGLNTEAFF. CDR3 DNA: TGCGCCAGCACCCACCGCGGGGGCTTGAACACTGAAGCTTTCTTT.

V usage is TRBV18 and J usage is TRBJ2-6; no reliable D call. CDR3 size: 15 residues. Trimming removed 4 bases at V and 1 base at J, with 8 bases between. Germline-derived CDR1 and CDR2 are KGHSH and LQKENI. Written as DNA, the CDR3 is TGTGCCAGCTCACTAGTAGCTTCTGGGGCCAACGTCCTGACTTTC. Residues: CASSLVASGANVLTF.

This clone has more than one count but fewer than ten. J is TRBJ1-2 and V is TRBV28; D might be TRBD1 (5 bases). The CDR3 loop spans 15 amino acids. V shed 2 bases and J shed 4 bases, with 14 bases lying between them. In germline, CDR1 is MDHEN, CDR2 SYDVKM. CDR3 amino acids: CASSLGSRTGYGYTF. CDR3 coding DNA: TGTGCCAGCAGTTTAGGGTCGCGAACAGGCTATGGCTACACCTTC.

This chain joins TRBV5-1 and TRBJ2-5; D is perhaps TRBD2 (5 bases). This CDR3 comprises 16 residues. Germline CDR1 and CDR2: SGHRS and YFSETQ. V was pared by 0 bases and J by 0 bases, with 12 bases between. For the CDR3, the DNA is TGCGCCAGCAGCTTGGTTGTGGGAGAGTACCAAGAGACCCAGTACTTC. This gives the protein CASSLVVGEYQETQYF.

This sequence joins TRBV7-9 and TRBJ2-1; a weak D match, TRBD2 (6 bases). The V and J ends lost 1 base and 10 bases respectively, with 23 bases between them. From germline, CDR1 is SEHNR and CDR2 FQNEAQ (reference sequence). The CDR3 covers 17 residues. CDR3 sequence: CASSLGVRDLLSEEQFF. The CDR3 DNA is TGTGCCAGCAGCTTAGGCGTCCGGGACTTACTTTCAGAGGAGCAGTTCTTC.

The chain has TRBV28 and TRBJ1-1; D possibly corresponds to TRBD1 (6 bases). CDR1 is MDHEN and CDR2 is SYDVKM in the germline V gene. CDR3 length: 12 residues. Deletions cut 3 bases from V and 11 bases from J, with 13 bases between. The CDR3 here is CASSLTGGEAFF. CDR3 sequence (DNA): TGTGCCAGCAGTTTGACAGGAGGTGAGGCTTTCTTT.

This clone has at least ten counts. Other DNA variants within this sample encode the same CDR3. The chain employs TRBV9 and TRBJ2-5; maybe TRBD2 (5 bases). Trimming left V 3 bases short and J 2 bases short, with 5 bases between. Per germline, CDR1 SGDLS and CDR2 YYNGEE. The CDR3 is 12 residues long. The CDR3 DNA is TGTGCCAGCAGCGCGGGGCAAGAGACCCAGTACTTC. It codes for CASSAGQETQYF.

The chain joins TRBV14 to TRBJ2-1; D not certain. V was clipped by 5 bases and J by 4 bases, with 12 bases between them. The CDR3 contains 14 residues. The V gene's germline CDR1 is SGHDN and CDR2 FVKESK. The DNA of the CDR3 is TGTGCCAGCAGCATAGATGCTACGTACAATGAGCAGTTCTTC. Protein sequence: CASSIDATYNEQFF.

The chain recombines TRBV7-3 with TRBJ2-7; 7 nucleotides align to TRBD2. This CDR3 is built from 15 residues. The V segment lost 4 bases and the J segment 7 bases; nucleotides outside the gene matches: 13. Germline CDR1 reads SGHTA; CDR2 reads FQGTGA. CDR3 region: CASSYQAAGVREQYF. The CDR3 bases are TGTGCCAGCAGCTATCAAGCGGCGGGAGTAAGGGAGCAGTACTTC.

V is TRBV5-1 and J is TRBJ2-3; 7 bases match TRBD1. J was trimmed by 0 bases and V by 3 bases; bases with no gene match: 7. The germline CDR1 and CDR2 sequences are SGHRS and YFSETQ. This CDR3 is 16 amino acids long. The CDR3 sequence: CASSSTRTGSTDTQYF. CDR3 DNA sequence: TGCGCCAGCAGCTCAACCAGGACAGGAAGCACAGATACGCAGTATTTT.

This clone showed up just a few times. The chain couples TRBV6-1 to TRBJ1-5, with TRBD1 identical over 8 bases. The V segment lost 6 bases and the J segment 4 bases; nucleotides outside the gene matches: 8. Germline V CDR1 and CDR2: MNHNS, SASEGT. The CDR3 runs 15 residues. Here the CDR3 reads CASRSGQGWNQPQHF. The DNA of the CDR3 is TGTGCCAGCAGGAGCGGACAGGGTTGGAATCAGCCCCAGCATTTT.

This clone was counted a few times. This chain links TRBV5-1 with TRBJ1-1; 9 positions agree with TRBD1. This CDR3 region has 14 residues. J gave up 7 bases and V 2 bases, and 6 bases lay outside the gene matches. CDR1 SGHRS and CDR2 YFSETQ come from the germline V gene. CDR3 region: CASSFTGTGIEAFF. Written as DNA, the CDR3 is TGCGCCAGCAGCTTTACCGGGACAGGGATTGAAGCTTTCTTT.